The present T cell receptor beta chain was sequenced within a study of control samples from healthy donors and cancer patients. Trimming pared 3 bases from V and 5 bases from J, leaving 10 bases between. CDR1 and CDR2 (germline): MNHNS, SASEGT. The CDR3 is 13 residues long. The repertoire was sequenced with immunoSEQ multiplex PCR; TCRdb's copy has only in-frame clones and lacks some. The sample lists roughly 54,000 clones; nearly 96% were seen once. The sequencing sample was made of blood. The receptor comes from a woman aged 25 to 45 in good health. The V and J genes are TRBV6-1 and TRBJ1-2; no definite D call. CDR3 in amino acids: CASSDLAAYGYTF. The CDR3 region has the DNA TGTGCCAGCAGTGATTTGGCGGCGTATGGCTACACCTTC.